The 20 T cell receptor beta chains given below trace back to one sample, sequenced in a study of CD8 T cells in Susac syndrome. RNA totalling roughly 0.45 to 1 ug underwent reverse transcription with random hexamers. One entry per CDR3 protein, called by TCRdb with MiXCR from the immunoSEQ multiplex PCR reads. This sample has around 130,000 distinct CDR3 sequences; 80% occur once, and the top ten carry 0.51%. The sequenced sample was CD8+ T cells from PBMCs. These receptors originate from a human donor with multiple sclerosis.

The chain recombines TRBV7-2 with TRBJ1-2, with 8 bases matching TRBD1. The CDR3 totals 17 residues. In germline, CDR1 is SGHTA, CDR2 FQGNSA. V dropped 3 bases and J dropped 6; count of bases not matched to a gene: 15. CDR3 region: CASSLILSGGHLNGYTF. As DNA, the CDR3 is TGTGCCAGCAGCTTGATTCTCTCAGGGGGCCATTTGAATGGCTACACCTTC.

The V call is TRBV5-6, the J call TRBJ2-1; 8 bases are a match to TRBD1. The trim removed 4 bases at V and 9 bases at J, leaving 3 bases unmatched. This CDR3 spans 12 amino acids. In germline, CDR1 is SGHDT, CDR2 YYEEEE. The CDR3 coding sequence is TGTGCCAGCAGCAAACAGGGGGGTGAGCAGTTCTTC. It translates to CASSKQGGEQFF.

The chain combines TRBV4-3 with TRBJ1-1, with D perhaps matching TRBD1 (5 bases). V lost 0 bases and J lost 5, with 13 bases in between. Germline V CDR1 and CDR2: LGHNA, YSLEER. The CDR3 runs to 15 residues. CDR3: CASSQDLGESTEAFF. The CDR3 DNA follows: TGCGCCAGCAGCCAAGATTTAGGGGAGTCAACTGAAGCTTTCTTT.

This clonotype was counted once. The chain links TRBV3-1 to TRBJ1-4; TRBD1 is a possible D gene (6 bases). V was cut by 0 bases and J by 5 bases, with 10 bases left in between. CDR1 and CDR2 (germline): LGHDT, YNNKEL (reference sequence). The CDR3 loop spans 15 amino acids. CDR3 bases: TGTGCCAGCAGCCAAGATTGGGGGCAGAATGAAAAACTGTTTTTT. Amino acid sequence: CASSQDWGQNEKLFF.

V is TRBV5-8 and J is TRBJ2-1; TRBD2 matches at 7 bases. The CDR3 runs to 14 residues. The germline V gene has CDR1 SGHTS and CDR2 YDEGEE. The V gene end was trimmed by 7 bases and the J gene end by 4 bases; junction bases not matched to a gene: 8. The CDR3, as DNA: TGTGCCAGCGCGGGCGGGAGACTATACAATGAGCAGTTCTTC. This encodes CASAGGRLYNEQFF.

J is TRBJ1-1 and V is TRBV6-2 or TRBV6-3; D unclear. CDR3 length equals 13 residues. CDR1 is MNHEY, CDR2 SVGEGT, per germline. V lost 6 bases, J lost 0 bases, and 8 bases lay in between. The CDR3 region has the DNA TGTGCCAGCAGGGGAGTTATGAACACTGAAGCTTTCTTT. It translates to CASRGVMNTEAFF.

The chain links TRBV2 to TRBJ1-2, with no clear D. The CDR3 is 13 residues long. CDR1 SNHLY and CDR2 FYNNEI come from the germline V gene. With 3 bases removed from V and 7 bases from J, the gap between germline ends came to 12 bases. The CDR3 is CASSDSPRAGYTF. The CDR3 region has the DNA TGTGCCAGCAGTGATTCCCCGAGGGCTGGCTACACCTTC.

The rearrangement links TRBV12-3 or TRBV12-4 to TRBJ2-7; 10 bases match TRBD1. The CDR3 runs 15 residues. Unmatched junction bases numbered 11, after V lost 5 bases and J lost 7 bases. The CDR3 DNA sequence: TGTGCCAGCAGTCCCGGGACAGGGGTTGGTAGAGAGCAGTACGTC. Translated: CASSPGTGVGREQYV.

The chain recombines TRBV18 with TRBJ2-1; weak D call: TRBD1 (6 bases). Germline lookup yields CDR1 KGHSH and CDR2 LQKENI. The V and J ends lost 4 bases and 4 bases respectively, with 8 bases between them. CDR3 length: 13 amino acids. The CDR3 loop is CASSRTAYNEQFF. CDR3 nucleotides: TGTGCCAGCTCACGGACAGCTTACAATGAGCAGTTCTTC.

This chain links TRBV29-1 with TRBJ1-1; D unclear. This CDR3 region has 12 residues. The ends were cut back, 6 bases at V and 4 bases at J, with 12 bases in the middle. CDR1 is SQVTM and CDR2 is ANQGSEA in the germline V gene. The CDR3 sequence is CSVPQRSTEAFF. CDR3 nucleotides: TGCAGCGTCCCCCAGAGGAGCACTGAAGCTTTCTTT.

This chain uses TRBV5-6 with TRBJ2-1; 9 bases line up with TRBD1. The V gene's germline CDR1 is SGHDT and CDR2 YYEEEE. Unmatched junction bases numbered 8, after V lost 6 bases and J lost 7 bases. The CDR3 is 14 amino acids. CDR3 nucleotides: TGTGCCAGCAACCCGGGACAGGGCTGGAATGAGCAGTTCTTC. Its protein is CASNPGQGWNEQFF. Drawing the rest from reference TRBV5-6 and TRBJ2-1, the complete variable domain is DAGVTQSPTHLIKTRGQQVTLRCSPKSGHDTVSWYQQALGQGPQFIFQYYEEEERQRGNFPDRFSGHQFPNYSSELNVNALLLGDSALYLCASNPGQGWNEQFFGPGTRLTVL.

Written as DNA, the CDR3 is TGTGCCAGTAGTATCGGGATCGGACAGACCCCCTACAATGAGCAGTTCTTC. Its translation: CASSIGIGQTPYNEQFF. This sequence joins TRBV19 and TRBJ2-1, with D maybe TRBD1 (6 bases). CDR3 size: 17 residues. CDR1 and CDR2 from the germline V gene are LNHDA and SQIVND (reference sequence). Between the trimmed V and J ends, which lost 3 bases and 2 bases, there was a span of 17 bases.

V and J are TRBV27 and TRBJ1-5, with a possible D match to TRBD1 (5 bases). The CDR3 runs to 13 residues. V lost 4 bases, J lost 7 bases, and 11 bases lay in between. The germline V gene has CDR1 MNHEY and CDR2 SMNVEV (reference sequence). The CDR3 is CASSSYGGQPQHF. CDR3 DNA sequence: TGTGCCAGCAGTTCTTATGGGGGACAGCCCCAGCATTTT.

The CDR3 DNA sequence: TGTGCCAGCATCTGGATCGTACCAGGAAGTACCTATGGCTACACCTTC. Protein sequence: CASIWIVPGSTYGYTF. This chain links TRBV5-4 with TRBJ1-2; D is uncertain. The CDR3 spans 16 residues. Trimming left V 6 bases short and J 4 bases short, with 22 bases between. Germline V CDR1 and CDR2: SGHNT, YYREEE (reference sequence).

CDR3 amino acids: CASSEALDFGTYEQYF. CDR3 in DNA: TGTGCCAGCAGTGAAGCGCTTGACTTCGGAACCTACGAGCAGTACTTC. V and J are TRBV2 and TRBJ2-7; D is unclear. The CDR3 is made up of 16 amino acids. Germline V gene sequence: CDR1 SNHLY, CDR2 FYNNEI. Trimming left V 0 bases short and J 2 bases short, with 14 bases between. Combining the CDR3 with reference TRBV2 and TRBJ2-7 gives the whole variable domain EPEVTQTPSHQVTQMGQEVILRCVPISNHLYFYWYRQILGQKVEFLVSFYNNEISEKSEIFDDQFSVERPDGSNFTLKIRSTKLEDSAMYFCASSEALDFGTYEQYFGPGTRLTVT.

The chain joins TRBV12-5 to TRBJ1-4; unclear D gene. V lost 4 bases, J lost 8 bases, and 14 bases lay in between. Germline V gene lookup returns CDR1 LGHNT and CDR2 FRNRAP. This CDR3 is 14 amino acids long. CDR3 nucleotide sequence: TGTGCTAGTGGTTCAGAGCTAAGAAGGGAAAAACTGTTTTTT. This translates into CASGSELRREKLFF.

This clonotype was counted between two and nine times. V is TRBV11-2 and J is TRBJ2-7; D uncertain. Germline values: CDR1 SGHAT, CDR2 FQNNGV. Trimming took off 5 bases at V and 2 bases at J, with 10 bases between the two ends. This CDR3 contains 13 residues. The CDR3 reads CASSPGPTYEQYF. For the CDR3, the DNA is TGTGCCAGCAGCCCCGGACCTACCTACGAGCAGTACTTC. Full variable domain (rest looked up from reference TRBV11-2 and TRBJ2-7): EAGVAQSPRYKIIEKRQSVAFWCNPISGHATLYWYQQILGQGPKLLIQFQNNGVVDDSQLPKDRFSAERLKGVDSTLKIQPAKLEDSAVYLCASSPGPTYEQYFGPGTRLTVT.

The genes are TRBV5-6 and TRBJ1-1; D is unclear. Germline CDR1 reads SGHDT; CDR2 reads YYEEEE. The CDR3 covers 12 residues. Trimming left V 0 bases short and J 4 bases short, with 4 bases between. CDR3 residues: CASSLVTTEAFF. In DNA, the CDR3 is TGTGCCAGCAGCTTGGTCACCACTGAAGCTTTCTTT.

The chain couples TRBV11-2 to TRBJ1-1; 7 bases map to TRBD1. This CDR3 has 17 residues. Germline V gives CDR1 SGHAT, CDR2 FQNNGV. Germline trimming cut 3 bases from V and 1 base from J; bases unmatched to any gene: 11. Here the CDR3 DNA reads TGTGCCAGCAGCTTTTCCCTCACAGGGGTAGGGAACACTGAAGCTTTCTTT. Amino acids: CASSFSLTGVGNTEAFF.

This chain links TRBV10-3 with TRBJ2-5; TRBD1 matches at 9 bases. Per the germline V gene, CDR1 is ENHRY and CDR2 is SYGVKD. After removal of 10 bases from V and 5 bases from J, the junction contained 8 bases not matched to a gene. The CDR3 runs to 13 residues. CDR3 sequence reads: CASRTGDDETQYF. The CDR3 DNA is TGTGCCAGTAGGACAGGGGATGACGAGACCCAGTACTTC.